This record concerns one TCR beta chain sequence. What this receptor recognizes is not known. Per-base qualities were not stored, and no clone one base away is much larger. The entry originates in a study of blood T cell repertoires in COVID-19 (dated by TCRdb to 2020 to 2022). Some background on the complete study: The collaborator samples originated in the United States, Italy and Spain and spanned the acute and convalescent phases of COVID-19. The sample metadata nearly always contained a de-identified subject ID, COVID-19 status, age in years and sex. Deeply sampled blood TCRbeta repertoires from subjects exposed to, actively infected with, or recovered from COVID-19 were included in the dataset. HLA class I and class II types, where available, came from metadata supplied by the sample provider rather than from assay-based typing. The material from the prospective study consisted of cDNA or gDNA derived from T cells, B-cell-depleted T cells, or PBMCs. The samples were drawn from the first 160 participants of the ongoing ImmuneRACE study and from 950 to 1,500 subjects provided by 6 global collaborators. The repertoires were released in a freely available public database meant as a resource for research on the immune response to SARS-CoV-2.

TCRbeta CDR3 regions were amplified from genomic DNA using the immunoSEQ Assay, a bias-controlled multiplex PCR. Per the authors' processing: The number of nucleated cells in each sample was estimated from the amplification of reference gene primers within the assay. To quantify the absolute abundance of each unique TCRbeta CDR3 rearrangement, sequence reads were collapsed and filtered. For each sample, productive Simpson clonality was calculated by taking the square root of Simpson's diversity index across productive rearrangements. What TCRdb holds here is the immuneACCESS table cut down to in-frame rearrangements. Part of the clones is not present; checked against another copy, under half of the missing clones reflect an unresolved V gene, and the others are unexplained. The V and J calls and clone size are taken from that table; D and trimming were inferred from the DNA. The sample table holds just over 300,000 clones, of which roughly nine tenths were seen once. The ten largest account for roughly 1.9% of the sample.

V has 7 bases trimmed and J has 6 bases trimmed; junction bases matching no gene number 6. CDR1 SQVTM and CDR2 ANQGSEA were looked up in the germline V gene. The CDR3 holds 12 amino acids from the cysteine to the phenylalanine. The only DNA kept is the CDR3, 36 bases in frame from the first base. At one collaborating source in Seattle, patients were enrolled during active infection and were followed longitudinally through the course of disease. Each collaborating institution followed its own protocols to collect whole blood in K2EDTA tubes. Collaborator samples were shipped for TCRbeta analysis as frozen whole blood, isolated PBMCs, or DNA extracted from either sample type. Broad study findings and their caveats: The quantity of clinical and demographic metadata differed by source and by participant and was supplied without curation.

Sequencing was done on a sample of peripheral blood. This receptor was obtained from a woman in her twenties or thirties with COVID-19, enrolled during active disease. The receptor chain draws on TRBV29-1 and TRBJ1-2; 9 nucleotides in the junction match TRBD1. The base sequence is TGCAGCGCACAGGGGGCGTCGGATGGCTACACCTTC. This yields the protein CSAQGASDGYTF.